One TCR beta chain is described in this entry. Its matching antigen is unknown. The record originates from a study of cytomegalovirus exposure and HLA in healthy donors. Study results and limitations: Cytomegalovirus status, reportedly, was diagnosed with high specificity and sensitivity by the classifier. It was reported in a later analysis that an Asian-associated ancestry cluster showed fewer N-insertions than the 666-donor mean.

PCR employed 60 Vbeta and 13 Jbeta primers. Here immunoSEQ multiplex PCR was the method, and the copy in TCRdb shows in-frame clones only, minus some. The data show over 150,000 clones, approximately 80% seen once. This CDR3 contains 12 residues. J was trimmed by 2 bases and V by 5 bases; bases with no gene match: 0. The germline V gene has CDR1 GTSNPN and CDR2 SVGIG (reference sequence). The sample consisted of PBMCs. This chain joins TRBV30 and TRBJ2-5; 9 bases agree with TRBD1. This receptor was taken from a young man in good health and CMV-seropositive. This chain's CDR3 is CAWDRGQETQYF. The CDR3 coding sequence is TGTGCCTGGGACAGGGGGCAAGAGACCCAGTACTTC.